One T cell receptor (beta chain) is described in this entry. The identical CDR3 is also encoded by other nucleotide sequences in the sample. This sample stems from a study of shared clonotypes between healthy human individuals. V was cut by 0 bases and J by 0 bases, with 7 bases left in between. Germline CDR1 reads SGHRS; CDR2 reads YFSETQ. The length of the CDR3 is 16 residues. Assay used: immunoSEQ multiplex PCR; TCRdb lists only in-frame clones, some missing. The table shows 2 million to 2.5 million clones, with approximately 90% occurring only once. The sample was naive CD4+ T cells from PBMCs. Specified subset: CD45RA+ positively selected. V and J are TRBV5-1 and TRBJ2-6; D not resolved. This clonotype was obtained from a man aged 18-30 years in good health. Some clones in this sample may be carry-over from other donors' samples. CDR3 bases: TGCGCCAGCAGCTTGGAGCCTAGCTCTGGGGCCAACGTCCTGACTTTC. Residues: CASSLEPSSGANVLTF. The full variable domain, in which reference TRBV5-1 and TRBJ2-6 provide the parts outside the CDR3, is KAGVTQTPRYLIKTRGQQVTLSCSPISGHRSVSWYQQTPGQGLQFLFEYFSETQRNKGNFPGRFSGRQFSNSRSEMNVSTLELGDSALYLCASSLEPSSGANVLTFGAGSRLTVL.